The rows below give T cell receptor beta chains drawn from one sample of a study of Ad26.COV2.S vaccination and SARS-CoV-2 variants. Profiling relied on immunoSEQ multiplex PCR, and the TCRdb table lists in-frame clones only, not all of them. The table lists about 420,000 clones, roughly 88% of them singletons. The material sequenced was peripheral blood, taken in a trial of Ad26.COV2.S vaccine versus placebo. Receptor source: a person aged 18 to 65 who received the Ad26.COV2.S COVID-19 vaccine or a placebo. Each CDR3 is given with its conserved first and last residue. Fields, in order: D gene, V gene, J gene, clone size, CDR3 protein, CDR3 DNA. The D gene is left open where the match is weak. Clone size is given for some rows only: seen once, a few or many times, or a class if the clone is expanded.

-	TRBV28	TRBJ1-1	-	CASSLTGNTEAFF	TGTGCCAGCAGTTTGACGGGGAACACTGAAGCTTTCTTT
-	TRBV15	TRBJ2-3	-	CATSIRLADTQYF	TGTGCCACCAGCATAAGACTGGCAGATACGCAGTATTTT
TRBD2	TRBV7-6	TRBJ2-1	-	CAIAAGGLNEQFF	TGTGCCATCGCAGCGGGGGGGTTAAATGAGCAGTTCTTC
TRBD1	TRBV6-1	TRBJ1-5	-	CASSEGQGLRNQPQHF	TGTGCCAGCAGTGAAGGACAGGGGCTCCGCAATCAGCCCCAGCATTTT
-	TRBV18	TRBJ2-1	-	CASSPPLSYNEQFF	TGTGCCAGCTCACCCCCCTTAAGCTACAATGAGCAGTTCTTC
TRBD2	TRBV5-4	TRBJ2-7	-	CASSLEASGGYEQYF	TGTGCCAGCAGCTTGGAGGCTAGCGGGGGGTACGAGCAGTACTTC
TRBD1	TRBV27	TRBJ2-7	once	CASSGWGQGTYEQYF	TGTGCCAGCAGTGGGTGGGGACAGGGCACCTACGAGCAGTACTTC
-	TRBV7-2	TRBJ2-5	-	CASSLAFQYNFLETQYF	TGTGCCAGCAGCTTAGCATTTCAATACAATTTCTTAGAGACCCAGTACTTC
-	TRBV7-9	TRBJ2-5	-	CASSSIREEGCGYF	TGTGCCAGCAGCTCCATCAGGGAAGAGGGTTGCGGATACTTC
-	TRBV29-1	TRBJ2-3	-	CSRSTGGTDTQYF	TGCAGCCGGTCCACGGGGGGCACAGATACGCAGTATTTT
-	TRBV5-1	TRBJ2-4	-	CASSNPGARGGAKNIQYF	TGCGCCAGCAGCAACCCGGGGGCAAGAGGGGGAGCCAAAAACATTCAGTACTTC
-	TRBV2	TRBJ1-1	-	CASSRETGHTEAFF	TGTGCCAGCAGCCGCGAAACAGGGCACACTGAAGCTTTCTTT
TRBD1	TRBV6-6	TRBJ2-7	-	CASSLLTGVGDEQYF	TGTGCCAGCAGTTTGCTTACAGGGGTAGGCGACGAGCAGTACTTC
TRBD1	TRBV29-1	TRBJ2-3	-	CSSRFGTDLTDTQYF	TGCAGCTCTCGGTTCGGGACAGACCTCACAGATACGCAGTATTTT
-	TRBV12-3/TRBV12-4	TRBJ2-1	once	CASSFQTNNEQFF	TGTGCCAGCAGTTTTCAGACCAACAATGAGCAGTTCTTC
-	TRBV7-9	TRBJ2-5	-	CASSPEQETQYF	TGTGCCAGCAGCCCTGAACAAGAGACCCAGTACTTC
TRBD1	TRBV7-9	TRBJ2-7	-	CASSPTITGGEQYF	TGTGCCAGCAGCCCAACAATTACAGGGGGAGAGCAGTACTTC
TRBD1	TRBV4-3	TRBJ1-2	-	CASSQGKRTGTYGYTF	TGCGCCAGCAGCCAAGGGAAGAGGACAGGGACGTATGGCTACACCTTC
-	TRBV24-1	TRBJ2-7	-	CATSDGSYYEQYF	TGTGCCACCAGTGACGGGAGCTATTACGAGCAGTACTTC
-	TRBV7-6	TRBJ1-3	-	CASSSRGTLGNTIYF	TGTGCCAGCAGCTCCCGCGGGACTCTCGGAAACACCATATATTTT
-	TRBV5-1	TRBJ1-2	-	CASSREKTYGYTF	TGCGCCAGCAGCCGCGAGAAAACCTATGGCTACACCTTC
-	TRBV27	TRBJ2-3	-	CASSSQGRVRVRTDTQYF	TGTGCCAGCAGTTCGCAGGGGCGCGTGAGAGTTCGCACAGATACGCAGTATTTT
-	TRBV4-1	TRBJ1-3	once	CASSNVNGTGNTIYF	TGCGCCAGCAGCAACGTTAATGGGACTGGAAACACCATATATTTT
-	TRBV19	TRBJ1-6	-	CASTKGSSGTLHF	TGTGCCAGTACCAAAGGGAGTTCGGGGACCCTCCACTTT
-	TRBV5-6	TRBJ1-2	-	CASSGSRGYGYTF	TGTGCCAGCAGCGGTTCGAGGGGCTATGGCTACACCTTC